This TCR beta chain was sequenced for a study of PD-1 blockade in classical Hodgkin lymphoma. Study at large: The nivolumab dose that patients received was 3 mg/kg, given intravenously every 2 weeks. Findings and limits, study-wide: The baseline diversity of complete responders showed similarity to that of newly diagnosed patients. CD4+ TCR diversity climbed significantly by C4D1, unlike CD8+ TCR diversity.

Relapse was seen in all patients after autologous stem cell transplantation, and brentuximab vedotin exposure was variable. TCRdb's copy holds only in-frame clones and misses some; the assay was immunoSEQ multiplex PCR. The sample lists tens of thousands of clones, around 80% seen once, with roughly 12% in the top ten. CDR1 is SGHTA, CDR2 FQGTGA, per germline. Trimming took 5 bases from V and 4 from J, leaving 14 bases between them. The CDR3 is 14 amino acids. As for this clone: What it recognizes is unknown.

This sequence was found in a human donor with classical Hodgkin lymphoma. The source material was peripheral blood mononuclear cells (PBMCs), sampled before the second cycle of nivolumab. The rearrangement uses TRBV7-3 and TRBJ1-2; possible D gene TRBD1, 6 bases. The CDR3 bases are TGTGCCAGCAGCCCCACAGGGTATGGCTATGGCTACACCTTC. Protein sequence: CASSPTGYGYGYTF.